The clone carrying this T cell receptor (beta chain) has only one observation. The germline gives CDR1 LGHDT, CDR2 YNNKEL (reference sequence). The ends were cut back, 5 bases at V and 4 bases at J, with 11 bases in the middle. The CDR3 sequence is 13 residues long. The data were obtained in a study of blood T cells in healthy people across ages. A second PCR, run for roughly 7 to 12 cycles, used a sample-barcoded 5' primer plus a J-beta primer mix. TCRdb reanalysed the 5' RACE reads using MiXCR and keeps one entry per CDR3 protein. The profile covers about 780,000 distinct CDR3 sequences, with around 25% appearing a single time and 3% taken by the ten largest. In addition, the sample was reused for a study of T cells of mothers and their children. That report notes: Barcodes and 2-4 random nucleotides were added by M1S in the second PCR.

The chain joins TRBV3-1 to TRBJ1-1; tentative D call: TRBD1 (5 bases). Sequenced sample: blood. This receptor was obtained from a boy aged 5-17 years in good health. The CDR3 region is CASSTQGSTEAFF. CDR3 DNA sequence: TGTGCCAGCAGCACGCAGGGTAGCACTGAAGCTTTCTTT.